This T cell receptor beta chain appears in the sequencing data of a study of cytomegalovirus exposure and HLA in healthy donors. Per germline, CDR1 MDHEN and CDR2 SYDVKM. This CDR3 has 17 residues. Between the trimmed V and J ends, which lost 8 bases and 2 bases, there was a span of 22 bases. Study-wide points: The later analysis indicated that the majority of CMV-associated TCR beta chains appeared HLA-restricted.

As regards this clone: Its antigen is as yet unknown.

PCR involved 60 Vbeta and 13 Jbeta primers. TCRdb's table, derived via immunoSEQ multiplex PCR, lists solely in-frame clones and lacks some. Of about 190,000 clones listed, more than 75% are singletons. Sequencing was carried out using PBMCs. The source is a man aged 30 to 39 in good health and CMV-seronegative. J is TRBJ2-1 and V is TRBV28, with D perhaps TRBD2 (7 bases). The CDR3 loop is CASLPRGAGDTYNEQFF. CDR3 sequence (DNA): TGTGCCAGCCTGCCCCGGGGGGCGGGAGATACCTACAATGAGCAGTTCTTC.